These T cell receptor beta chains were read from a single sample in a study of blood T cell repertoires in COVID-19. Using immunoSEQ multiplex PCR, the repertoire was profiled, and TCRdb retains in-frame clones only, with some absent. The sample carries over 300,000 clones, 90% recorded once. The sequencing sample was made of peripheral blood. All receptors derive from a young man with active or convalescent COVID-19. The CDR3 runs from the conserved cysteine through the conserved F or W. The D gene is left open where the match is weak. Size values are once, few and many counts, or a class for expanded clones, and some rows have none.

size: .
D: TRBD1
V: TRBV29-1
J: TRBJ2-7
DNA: TGCAGCGTTGGGGGCTGGGGGACAGGCATAAACTACGAGCAGTACTTC
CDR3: CSVGGWGTGINYEQYF

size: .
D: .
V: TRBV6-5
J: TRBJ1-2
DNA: TGTGCCAGCAGTTACTGGAGCTCTGGCTACACCTTC
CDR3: CASSYWSSGYTF

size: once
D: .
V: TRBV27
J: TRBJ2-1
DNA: TGTGCCAGCAAGTTGGGGCTTAGGGTTGATGAGCAGTTCTTC
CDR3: CASKLGLRVDEQFF

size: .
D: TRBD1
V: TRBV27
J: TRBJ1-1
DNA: TGTGCCACCCACAAGACAGGGAAAGCGGGTGCTGAAGCTTTCTTT
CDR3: CATHKTGKAGAEAFF

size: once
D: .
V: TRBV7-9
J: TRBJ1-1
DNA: TGTGCCAGCAGGGCCCGAGCCCTACGGGACACTGAAGCTTTCTTT
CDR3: CASRARALRDTEAFF

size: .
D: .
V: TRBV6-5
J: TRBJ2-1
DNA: TGTGCCAGCAGTTATGGGTGGGGGGAGGACAATGAGCAGTTCTTC
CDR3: CASSYGWGEDNEQFF

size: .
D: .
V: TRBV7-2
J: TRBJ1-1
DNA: TGTGCCAGCAGCTTAGTCTTTGGAGCGAACACTGAAGCTTTCTTT
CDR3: CASSLVFGANTEAFF

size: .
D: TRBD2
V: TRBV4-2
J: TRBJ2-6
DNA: TGTGCCAGCAGCCAGGGGGACTACAGAACTGGGGCCAACGTCCTGACTTTC
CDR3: CASSQGDYRTGANVLTF

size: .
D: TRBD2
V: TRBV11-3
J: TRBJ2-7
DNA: TGTGCCAGCAGCCGACTAGCGGGGACCTACGAGCAGTACTTC
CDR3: CASSRLAGTYEQYF

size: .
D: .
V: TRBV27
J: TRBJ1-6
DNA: TGTGCCAGCAGTTCCCCGGCGGGCTCCTATAATTCACCCCTCCACTTT
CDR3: CASSSPAGSYNSPLHF

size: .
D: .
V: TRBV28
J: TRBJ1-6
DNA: TGTGCCAGCAGTTTAAGACAAGCCAATTCACCCCTCCACTTT
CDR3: CASSLRQANSPLHF

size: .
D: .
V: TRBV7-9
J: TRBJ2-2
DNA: TGTGCCAGCAGCCCCCTGTCTAACACCGGGGAGCTGTTTTTT
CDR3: CASSPLSNTGELFF

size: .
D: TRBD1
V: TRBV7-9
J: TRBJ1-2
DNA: TGTGCCAGCAGCCGAGGACAGGTCCACGGCTACACCTTC
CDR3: CASSRGQVHGYTF

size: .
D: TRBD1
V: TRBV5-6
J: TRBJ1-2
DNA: TGTGCCAGCCGAAGCTTAACAGACAGGGCCTATGGCTACACCTTC
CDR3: CASRSLTDRAYGYTF

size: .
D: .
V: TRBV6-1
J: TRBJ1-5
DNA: TGTGCCAGCAGTGAAATGATCGACAGGAATCAGCCCCAGCATTTT
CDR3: CASSEMIDRNQPQHF

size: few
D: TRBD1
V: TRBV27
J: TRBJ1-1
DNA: TGTGCCAGCAGTCCCCTATGGACAGGGAGGAACACTGAAGCTTTCTTT
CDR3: CASSPLWTGRNTEAFF

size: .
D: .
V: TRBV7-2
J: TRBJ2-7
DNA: TGTGCCAGCAGCTTAGCGGGGGGTTCCTACGAGCAGTACTTC
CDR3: CASSLAGGSYEQYF

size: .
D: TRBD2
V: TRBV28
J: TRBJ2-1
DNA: TGTGCCAGCAGCCCGCCGGGGGGGGGAGCTAAGGGAGAGCAGTTCTTC
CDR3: CASSPPGGGAKGEQFF

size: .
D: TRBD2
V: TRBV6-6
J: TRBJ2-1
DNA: TGTGCCAGCAGCCCCGGGACTAGCAAGAATGAGCAGTTCTTC
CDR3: CASSPGTSKNEQFF

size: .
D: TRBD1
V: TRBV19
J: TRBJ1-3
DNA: TGTGCCAGTGCCCAGGGGGCATCTGGAAACACCATATATTTT
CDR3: CASAQGASGNTIYF

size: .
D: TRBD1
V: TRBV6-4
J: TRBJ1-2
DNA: TGTGCCAGCAGTGACTCGGGACAGGGTAGGCCTGGCTACACCTTC
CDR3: CASSDSGQGRPGYTF

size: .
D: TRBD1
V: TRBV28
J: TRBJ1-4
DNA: TGTGCCAGCAGGAGGGACAGCTTAACTTCAACTAATGAAAAACTGTTTTTT
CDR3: CASRRDSLTSTNEKLFF

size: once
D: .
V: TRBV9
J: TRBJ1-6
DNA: TGTGCCAGCAGCCGACAGACTTCCTTCTCCTATAATTCACCCCTCCACTTT
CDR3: CASSRQTSFSYNSPLHF

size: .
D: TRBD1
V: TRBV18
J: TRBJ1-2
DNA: TGTGCCAGCTCACAGACAGGGAATAGGGGAAACTATGGCTACACCTTC
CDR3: CASSQTGNRGNYGYTF

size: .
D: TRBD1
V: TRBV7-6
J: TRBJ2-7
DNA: TGTGCCAGCAGCTTAGCGGCGGACAGGTTCTACGAGCAGTACTTC
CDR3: CASSLAADRFYEQYF

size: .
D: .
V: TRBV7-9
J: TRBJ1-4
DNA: TGTGCCAGCAGCTTAACGCGGGGATTACGTGAAAAACTGTTTTTT
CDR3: CASSLTRGLREKLFF

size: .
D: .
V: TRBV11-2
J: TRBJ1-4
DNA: TGTGCCAGCAGCTTGGGTGGATTGGGAGAAGGTGAAAAACTGTTTTTT
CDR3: CASSLGGLGEGEKLFF

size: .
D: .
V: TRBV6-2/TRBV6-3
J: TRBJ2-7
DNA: TGTGCCAGCAGTTACCCTAGGGAGCAGTACTTC
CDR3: CASSYPREQYF

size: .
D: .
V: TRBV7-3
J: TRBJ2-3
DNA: TGTGCCAGCAGCCGCTCAGGGGGGCTCACAGATACGCAGTATTTT
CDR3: CASSRSGGLTDTQYF

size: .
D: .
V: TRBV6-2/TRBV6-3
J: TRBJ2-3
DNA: TGTGCCAGCAGTACTAGCACCAGTACGCAGTATTTT
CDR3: CASSTSTSTQYF

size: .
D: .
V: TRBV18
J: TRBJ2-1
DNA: TGTGCCAGCTCACCTTCGGCCTACAATGAGCAGTTCTTC
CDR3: CASSPSAYNEQFF

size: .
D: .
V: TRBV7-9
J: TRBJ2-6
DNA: TGTGCCAGCAACAAACCTGGGGGCCGAATCTCTGGGGCCAACGTGCTGACTTTC
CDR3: CASNKPGGRISGANVLTF

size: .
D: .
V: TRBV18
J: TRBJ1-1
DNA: TGTGCCAGCTCACCACGGGGGGGTGACACTGAAGCTTTCTTT
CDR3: CASSPRGGDTEAFF

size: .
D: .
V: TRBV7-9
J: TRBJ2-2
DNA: TGTGCCAGCAGTCAATGGGAGGCCGGGGAGCTGTTTTTT
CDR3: CASSQWEAGELFF

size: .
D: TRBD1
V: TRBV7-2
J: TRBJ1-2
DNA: TGTGCCAGCAGCTTAGACAGGGGCGGCTACACCTTC
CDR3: CASSLDRGGYTF